The rows below give T cell receptor beta chains drawn from one sample of a study of identical twins. MiXCR, run by TCRdb on the 5' RACE reads, gives a single entry per CDR3 protein. The table lists 1.5 million to 2 million distinct CDR3 sequences, 32% of them singletons, with around 0.3% in the top ten. Sequenced: cord blood. These receptors were taken from a newborn girl in good health. Each CDR3 is given with its conserved first and last residue. The order of the fields is clone size, V gene, J gene, D gene, CDR3 DNA, CDR3 protein. D genes are given only for firm matches. A clone size is listed for some rows: how often the clone was seen (once, few, many), or a class if it is expanded.

many	TRBV5-1	TRBJ2-7	.	TGCGCCAGCAGCTTGCAGCGGACAAGCTCCTACGAGCAGTACTTC	CASSLQRTSSYEQYF
.	TRBV28	TRBJ1-2	.	TGTGCCAGCAGTTTGGGCAGGGTTGAAGGCTACACCTTC	CASSLGRVEGYTF
.	TRBV20-1	TRBJ2-5	TRBD1	TGCAGTGCTAGAGATGGGACAGGGCGGGGAGAGACCCAGTACTTC	CSARDGTGRGETQYF
many	TRBV12-3/TRBV12-4	TRBJ2-7	.	TGTGCCAGCAGTTTCTGGACAGCCCCCTACGAGCAGTACTTC	CASSFWTAPYEQYF
.	TRBV3-1	TRBJ2-7	TRBD1	TGTGCCAGCAACCAACTAGACAGGGTCGGTCCCTACGAGCAGTACTTC	CASNQLDRVGPYEQYF
.	TRBV5-1	TRBJ2-3	.	TGCGCCAGCAGCTTCGACCCCATCACAGATGCGCAGTATTTT	CASSFDPITDAQYF
few	TRBV3-1	TRBJ1-2	TRBD1	TGTGCCAGCAGCCCAGGGGGCGCGGACTATGGCTACACCTTC	CASSPGGADYGYTF
few	TRBV20-1	TRBJ2-2	TRBD2	TGCAGTGCTAGAGATCCCACTAGCGGGCAGAGGGAGCTGTTTTTT	CSARDPTSGQRELFF
.	TRBV12-3/TRBV12-4	TRBJ1-2	TRBD1	TGTGCCAGCAGTTTAGGGGCCAGGGGGCCGGGGTATGGCTACACCTTC	CASSLGARGPGYGYTF
few	TRBV20-1	TRBJ2-2	.	TGCAGTGCCGTCGGGCGCTCCGGGGAGCTGTTTTTT	CSAVGRSGELFF
many	TRBV27	TRBJ1-5	.	TGTGCCAGCAGTTTTCAAGGGCGCCAGCCCCAGCATTTT	CASSFQGRQPQHF
.	TRBV20-1	TRBJ2-1	TRBD2	TGCAGTGCTAGGGTCCGCAGGTCGTGGACTAGCGGGAGTATGGATGAGCAGTTCTTC	CSARVRRSWTSGSMDEQFF
.	TRBV20-1	TRBJ2-3	TRBD2	TGCAGTGTCAGGACTAGCCTTTACACAGATACGCAGTATTTT	CSVRTSLYTDTQYF
few	TRBV20-1	TRBJ2-1	.	TGCAGTGCTAGAGACGGGAGAGGCTACAATGAGCAGTTCTTC	CSARDGRGYNEQFF
few	TRBV6-6	TRBJ2-5	.	TGTGCCAGCACCCAGCTCCAGCAAGAGACCCAGTACTTC	CASTQLQQETQYF
.	TRBV7-2	TRBJ2-1	.	TGTGCCAGCAGCCCGGGCCTAGGTAGGAGTGAGCAGTTCTTC	CASSPGLGRSEQFF
few	TRBV20-1	TRBJ1-4	.	TGCAGTGCAAGGAGAGCCGGAGGATGGGGGGAAAAACTGTTTTTT	CSARRAGGWGEKLFF
.	TRBV2	TRBJ2-5	.	TGTGCCAGCAGGAGGGAGAGGGGACAAGAGACCCAGTACTTC	CASRRERGQETQYF
few	TRBV27	TRBJ2-4	.	TGTGCCAGCAGTCCCCTAGGGGGGCAGGAGGAGCAGTACTTC	CASSPLGGQEEQYF
few	TRBV6-2/TRBV6-3	TRBJ2-1	TRBD2	TGTGCCAGCAGTTACTTCCAGCGGGGGAGGGGTGAGCAGTTCTTC	CASSYFQRGRGEQFF
.	TRBV29-1	TRBJ1-1	.	TGCAGCGTTAGTACCGGGTGGTTGAACACTGAAGCTTTCTTT	CSVSTGWLNTEAFF
.	TRBV2	TRBJ2-1	.	TGTGCCAGCCAGACTGGCCTACGCGGCAATGAGCAGTTCTTC	CASQTGLRGNEQFF
.	TRBV7-9	TRBJ2-4	.	TGTGCCAGCACCCAGGCGGCAGTTATTCAGCAGTACTTC	CASTQAAVIQQYF